The clone carrying this T cell receptor (beta chain) came up once. This entry comes from a study of CD8+CD57+ T cells in acquired aplastic anemia. The CDR3 runs to 16 residues. The V and J ends lost 8 bases and 5 bases, in that order; junction bases with no gene match: 13. Germline V CDR1 and CDR2: SGHAT, FQNNGV. Genomic DNA acted as the template from which TCR beta VDJ combination and CDR3 sequence profiling were carried out. TCRdb fed the reads into MiXCR, producing one record per CDR3 protein. This table holds about 160,000 distinct CDR3 sequences, about 70% found once. Patients chosen for sequencing had shown CD8+CD57+ cell expansion by flow cytometry.

This clonotype originated in a human donor with aplastic anemia. The sequenced sample was sorted CD4+, CD8+, or CD8+CD57+ T cells (not recorded which) from PBMCs. The chain recombines TRBV11-2 with TRBJ1-3; 9 bases match TRBD1. The CDR3 region is CASADLGDRARNTIYF. The CDR3 DNA follows: TGTGCCAGCGCCGACCTTGGGGACAGGGCCAGAAACACCATATATTTT.